The clone carrying this T cell receptor (beta chain) was counted only a few times. Its target is unknown. Healthy Caucasian donors formed the entire cohort. TCRdb passed the 5' RACE reads through MiXCR, listing each CDR3 protein once. The sample shows hundreds of thousands of distinct CDR3 sequences, 20% to 30% of them seen only once. This sample is drawn from a study of identical twins. Overall study findings and caveats: The abundant beta clonotypes from cord blood had fewer insertions, and memory repertoires had none of this. Its conclusions, products of cross-sectional statistical analysis, did not come from following the same donors.

Between the trimmed V and J ends, which lost 0 bases and 6 bases, there was a span of 12 bases. The germline CDR1 and CDR2 sequences are SGHRS and YFSETQ. The CDR3 is 15 amino acids. Separately, the same data were catalogued under a study of T cells expressing NK-cell markers. That report notes: Each TCR beta repertoire originated in sorted T cells that were CD3+CD56+NKG2C+, CD3+CD56+NKG2C- or CD3+CD56-NKG2C+.

Sequenced input: CD4+ T cells sorted from blood. V usage is TRBV5-1 and J usage is TRBJ2-2, with D possibly TRBD2 on 6 matching bases. This receptor was taken from a woman aged 18-29 years in good health. CDR3 sequence: CASSLAGVTPGELFF. For the CDR3, the DNA is TGCGCCAGCAGCTTGGCGGGAGTAACCCCCGGGGAGCTGTTTTTT.